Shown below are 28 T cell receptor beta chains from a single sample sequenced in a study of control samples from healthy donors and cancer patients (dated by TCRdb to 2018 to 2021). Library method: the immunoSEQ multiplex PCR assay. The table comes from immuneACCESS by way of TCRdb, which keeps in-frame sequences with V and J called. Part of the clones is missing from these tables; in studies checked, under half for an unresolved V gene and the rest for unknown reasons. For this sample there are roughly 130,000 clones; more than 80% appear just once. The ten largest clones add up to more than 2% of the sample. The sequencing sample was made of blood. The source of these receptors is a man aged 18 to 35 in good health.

CDR3 in amino acids: CASRPGSAGDAYNEQFF. CDR3 in DNA: TGTGCCAGCAGACCGGGGTCAGCGGGAGACGCCTACAATGAGCAGTTCTTC. The chain recombines TRBV7-9 with TRBJ2-1; TRBD2 agrees at 8 bases. V shed 6 bases, J shed 2 bases, and the junction held 12 bases outside the gene matches. The CDR3 consists of 17 residues. CDR1 and CDR2 (germline): SEHNR, FQNEAQ (reference sequence).

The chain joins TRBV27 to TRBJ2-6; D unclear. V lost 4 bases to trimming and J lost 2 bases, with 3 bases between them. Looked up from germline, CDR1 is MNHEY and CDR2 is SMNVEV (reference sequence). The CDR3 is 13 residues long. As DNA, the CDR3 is TGTGCCAGCAGTTCTCCTGGGGCCAACGTCCTGACTTTC. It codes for CASSSPGANVLTF.

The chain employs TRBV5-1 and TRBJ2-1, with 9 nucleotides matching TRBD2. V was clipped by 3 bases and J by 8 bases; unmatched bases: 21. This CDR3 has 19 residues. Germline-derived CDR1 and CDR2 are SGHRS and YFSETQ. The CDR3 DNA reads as TGCGCCAGCAGCTCCGGACCCTCATTGGTTAGCGGGAGTCGGGATGAGCAGTTCTTC. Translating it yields CASSSGPSLVSGSRDEQFF.

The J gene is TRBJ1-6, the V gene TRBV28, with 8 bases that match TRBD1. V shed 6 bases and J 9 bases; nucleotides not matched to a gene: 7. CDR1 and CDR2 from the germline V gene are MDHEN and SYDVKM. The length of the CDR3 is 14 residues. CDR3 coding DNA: TGTGCCAGCAGATCCTTTACAGGGGGTTCACCCCTCCACTTT. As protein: CASRSFTGGSPLHF.

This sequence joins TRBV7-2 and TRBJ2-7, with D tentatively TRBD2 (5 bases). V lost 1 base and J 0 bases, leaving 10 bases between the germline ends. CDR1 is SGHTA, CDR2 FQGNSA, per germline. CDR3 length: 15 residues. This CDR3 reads CASSLVASSSYEQYV. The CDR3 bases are TGTGCCAGCAGCTTAGTAGCGTCTAGCTCCTACGAGCAGTACGTC.

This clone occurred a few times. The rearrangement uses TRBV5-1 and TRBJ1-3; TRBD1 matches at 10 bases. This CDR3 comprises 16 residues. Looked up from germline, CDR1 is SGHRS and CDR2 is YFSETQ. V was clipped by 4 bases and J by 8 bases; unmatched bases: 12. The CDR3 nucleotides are TGCGCCAGCAGCGCTTACGGACAGGGGGAAGTTGACACCATATATTTT. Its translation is CASSAYGQGEVDTIYF. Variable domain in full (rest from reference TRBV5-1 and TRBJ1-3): KAGVTQTPRYLIKTRGQQVTLSCSPISGHRSVSWYQQTPGQGLQFLFEYFSETQRNKGNFPGRFSGRQFSNSRSEMNVSTLELGDSALYLCASSAYGQGEVDTIYFGEGSWLTVV.

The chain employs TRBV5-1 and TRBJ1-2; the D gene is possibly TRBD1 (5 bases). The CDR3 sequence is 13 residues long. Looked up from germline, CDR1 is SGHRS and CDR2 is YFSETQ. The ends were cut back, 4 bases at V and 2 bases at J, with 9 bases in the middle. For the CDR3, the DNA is TGCGCCAGCAGCGGGGCCCGAAACTATGGCTACACCTTC. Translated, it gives CASSGARNYGYTF. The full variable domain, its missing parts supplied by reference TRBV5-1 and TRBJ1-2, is KAGVTQTPRYLIKTRGQQVTLSCSPISGHRSVSWYQQTPGQGLQFLFEYFSETQRNKGNFPGRFSGRQFSNSRSEMNVSTLELGDSALYLCASSGARNYGYTFGSGTRLTVV.

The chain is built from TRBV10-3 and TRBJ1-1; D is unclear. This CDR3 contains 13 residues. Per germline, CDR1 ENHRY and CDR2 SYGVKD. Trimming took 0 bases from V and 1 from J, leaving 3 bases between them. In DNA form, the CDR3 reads TGTGCCATCAGTGAGTCGGCGAACACTGAAGCTTTCTTT. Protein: CAISESANTEAFF.

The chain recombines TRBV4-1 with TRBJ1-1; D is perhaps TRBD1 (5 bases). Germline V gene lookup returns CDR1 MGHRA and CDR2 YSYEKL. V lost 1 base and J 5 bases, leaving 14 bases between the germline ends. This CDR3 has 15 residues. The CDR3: CASSQAGGARTEAFF. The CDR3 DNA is TGCGCCAGCAGCCAAGCGGGAGGGGCGAGGACTGAAGCTTTCTTT.

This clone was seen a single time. In DNA form, the CDR3 reads TGTGCCAGCAGAAGCGCAGGTTCTTATGAAAAACTGTTTTTT. The encoded protein is CASRSAGSYEKLFF. The chain joins TRBV3-1 (or the pseudogene TRBV3-2) to TRBJ1-4; D call uncertain. V dropped 6 bases and J dropped 6 bases, with 14 bases sitting between them. This CDR3 region has 14 residues. Germline V lookup: CDR1 LGHDT, CDR2 YNNKEL (reference sequence).

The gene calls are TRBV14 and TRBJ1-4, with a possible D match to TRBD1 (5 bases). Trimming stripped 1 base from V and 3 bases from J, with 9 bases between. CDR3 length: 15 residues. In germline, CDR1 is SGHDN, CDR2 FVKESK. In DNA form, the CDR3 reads TGTGCCAGCAGCCAAGTAAAGGGACCTAATGAAAAACTGTTTTTT. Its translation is CASSQVKGPNEKLFF.

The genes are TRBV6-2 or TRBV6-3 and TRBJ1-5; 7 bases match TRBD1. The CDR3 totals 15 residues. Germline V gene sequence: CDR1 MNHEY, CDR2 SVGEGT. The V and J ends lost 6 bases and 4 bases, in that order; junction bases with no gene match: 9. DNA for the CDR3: TGTGCCAGCAGCCTCGCCGACAGGGTTAATCAGCCCCAGCATTTT. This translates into CASSLADRVNQPQHF.

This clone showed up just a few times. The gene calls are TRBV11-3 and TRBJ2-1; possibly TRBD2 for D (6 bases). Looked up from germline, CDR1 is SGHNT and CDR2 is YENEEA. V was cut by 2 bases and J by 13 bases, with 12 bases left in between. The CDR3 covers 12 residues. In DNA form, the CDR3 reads TGTGCCAGCAGCTTATCCGCTAGCGCACAGTTCTTC. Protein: CASSLSASAQFF.

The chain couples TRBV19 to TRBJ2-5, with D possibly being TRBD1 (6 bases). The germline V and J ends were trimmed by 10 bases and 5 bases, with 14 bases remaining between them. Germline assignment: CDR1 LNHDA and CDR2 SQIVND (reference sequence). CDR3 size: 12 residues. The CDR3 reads CAIQTGLETQYF. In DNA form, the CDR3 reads TGTGCCATCCAGACAGGTCTGGAGACCCAGTACTTC.

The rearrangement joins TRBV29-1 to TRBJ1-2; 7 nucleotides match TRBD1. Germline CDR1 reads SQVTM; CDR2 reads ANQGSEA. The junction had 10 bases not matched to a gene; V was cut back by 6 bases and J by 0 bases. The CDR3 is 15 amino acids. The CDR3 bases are TGCAGCGTCCCCCGGGACAGTTCCACTAACTATGGCTACACCTTC. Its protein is CSVPRDSSTNYGYTF.

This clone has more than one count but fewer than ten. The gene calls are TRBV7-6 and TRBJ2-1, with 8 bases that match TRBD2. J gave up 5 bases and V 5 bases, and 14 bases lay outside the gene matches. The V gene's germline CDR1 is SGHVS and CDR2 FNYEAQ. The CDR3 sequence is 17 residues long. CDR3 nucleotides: TGTGCCAGCAGCAGCAACCGGGCGGGGGGCCCTCACAATGAGCAGTTCTTC. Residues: CASSSNRAGGPHNEQFF.

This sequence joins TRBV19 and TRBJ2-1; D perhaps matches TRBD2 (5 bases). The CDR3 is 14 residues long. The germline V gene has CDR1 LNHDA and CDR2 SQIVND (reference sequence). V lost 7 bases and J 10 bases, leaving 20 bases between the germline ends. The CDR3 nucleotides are TGTGCCAGTACCCCAGGACTGGCGGGTCGGGAGCAGTTCTTC. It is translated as CASTPGLAGREQFF.

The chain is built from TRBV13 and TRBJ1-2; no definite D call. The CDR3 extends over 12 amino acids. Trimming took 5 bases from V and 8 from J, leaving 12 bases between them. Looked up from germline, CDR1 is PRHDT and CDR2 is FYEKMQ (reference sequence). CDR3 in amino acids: CASSRGGGGYTF. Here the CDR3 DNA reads TGTGCCAGCAGCCGAGGTGGAGGAGGCTACACCTTC. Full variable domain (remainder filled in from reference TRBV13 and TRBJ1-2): AAGVIQSPRHLIKEKRETATLKCYPIPRHDTVYWYQQGPGQDPQFLISFYEKMQSDKGSIPDRFSAQQFSDYHSELNMSSLELGDSALYFCASSRGGGGYTFGSGTRLTVV.

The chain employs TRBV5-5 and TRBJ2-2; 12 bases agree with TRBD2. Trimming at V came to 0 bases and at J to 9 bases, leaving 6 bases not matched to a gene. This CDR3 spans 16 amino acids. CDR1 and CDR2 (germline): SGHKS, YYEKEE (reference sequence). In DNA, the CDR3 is TGTGCCAGCAGCTTGGGCCTAGCGGGAGGGCCCCGGGAGCTGTTTTTT. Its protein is CASSLGLAGGPRELFF.

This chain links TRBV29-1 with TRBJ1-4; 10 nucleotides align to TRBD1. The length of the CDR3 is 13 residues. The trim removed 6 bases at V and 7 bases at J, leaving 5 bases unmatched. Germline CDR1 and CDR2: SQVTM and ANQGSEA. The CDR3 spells CSVQGQGFEKLFF. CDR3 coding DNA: TGCAGCGTCCAGGGACAGGGGTTTGAAAAACTGTTTTTT.

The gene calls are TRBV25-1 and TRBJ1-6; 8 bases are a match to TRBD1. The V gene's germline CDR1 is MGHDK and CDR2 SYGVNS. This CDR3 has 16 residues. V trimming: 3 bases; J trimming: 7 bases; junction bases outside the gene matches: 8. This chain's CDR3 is CASSDPTGESNSPLHF. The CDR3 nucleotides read TGTGCCAGCAGTGACCCGACAGGGGAATCCAATTCACCCCTCCACTTT.

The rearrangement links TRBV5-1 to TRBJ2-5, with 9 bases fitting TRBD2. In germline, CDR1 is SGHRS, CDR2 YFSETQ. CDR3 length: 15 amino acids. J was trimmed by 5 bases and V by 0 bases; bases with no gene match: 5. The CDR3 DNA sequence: TGCGCCAGCAGCTTGGCAGCGGGAGGAATCGAGACCCAGTACTTC. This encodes CASSLAAGGIETQYF.

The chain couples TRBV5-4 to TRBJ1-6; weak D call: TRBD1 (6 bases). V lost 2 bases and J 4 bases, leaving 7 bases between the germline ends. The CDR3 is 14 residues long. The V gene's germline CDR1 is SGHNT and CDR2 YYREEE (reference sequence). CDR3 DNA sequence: TGTGCCAGCAGCTTCGACAGGTATAATTCACCCCTCCACTTT. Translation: CASSFDRYNSPLHF.

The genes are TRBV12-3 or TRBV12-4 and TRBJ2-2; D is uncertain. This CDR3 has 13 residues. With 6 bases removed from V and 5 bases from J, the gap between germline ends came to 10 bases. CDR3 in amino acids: CASSRTFTGELFF. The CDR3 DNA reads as TGTGCCAGCAGCAGGACGTTTACCGGGGAGCTGTTTTTT.

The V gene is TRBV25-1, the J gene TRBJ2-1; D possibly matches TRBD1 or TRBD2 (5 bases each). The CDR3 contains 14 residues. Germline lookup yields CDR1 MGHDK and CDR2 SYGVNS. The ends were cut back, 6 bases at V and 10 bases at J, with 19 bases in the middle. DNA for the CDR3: TGTGCCAGCAGCCACCGGGACCGGGGTTGGGAGCAGTTCTTC. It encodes CASSHRDRGWEQFF. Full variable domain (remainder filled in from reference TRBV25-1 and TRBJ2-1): EADIYQTPRYLVIGTGKKITLECSQTMGHDKMYWYQQDPGMELHLIHYSYGVNSTEKGDLSSESTVSRIRTEHFPLTLESARPSHTSQYLCASSHRDRGWEQFFGPGTRLTVL.

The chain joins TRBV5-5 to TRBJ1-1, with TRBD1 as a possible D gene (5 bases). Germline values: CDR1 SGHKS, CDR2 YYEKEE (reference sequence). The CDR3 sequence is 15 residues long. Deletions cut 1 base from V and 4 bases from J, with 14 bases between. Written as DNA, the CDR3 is TGTGCCAGCAGCTTGTCTCCAGGGCGTGTCACTGAAGCTTTCTTT. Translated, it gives CASSLSPGRVTEAFF.

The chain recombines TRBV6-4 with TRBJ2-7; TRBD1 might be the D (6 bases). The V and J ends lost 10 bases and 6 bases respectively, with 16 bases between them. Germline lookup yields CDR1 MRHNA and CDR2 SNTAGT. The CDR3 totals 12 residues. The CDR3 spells CAKRTVIVEQYF. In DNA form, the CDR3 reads TGTGCCAAACGGACAGTTATCGTCGAGCAGTACTTC.

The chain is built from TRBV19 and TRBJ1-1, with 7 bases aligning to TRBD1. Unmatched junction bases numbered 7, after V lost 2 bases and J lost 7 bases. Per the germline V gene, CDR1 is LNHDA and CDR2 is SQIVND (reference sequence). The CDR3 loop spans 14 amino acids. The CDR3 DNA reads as TGTGCCAGTAGTATAACCCCACAGGGGCTTGAAGCTTTCTTT. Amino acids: CASSITPQGLEAFF.